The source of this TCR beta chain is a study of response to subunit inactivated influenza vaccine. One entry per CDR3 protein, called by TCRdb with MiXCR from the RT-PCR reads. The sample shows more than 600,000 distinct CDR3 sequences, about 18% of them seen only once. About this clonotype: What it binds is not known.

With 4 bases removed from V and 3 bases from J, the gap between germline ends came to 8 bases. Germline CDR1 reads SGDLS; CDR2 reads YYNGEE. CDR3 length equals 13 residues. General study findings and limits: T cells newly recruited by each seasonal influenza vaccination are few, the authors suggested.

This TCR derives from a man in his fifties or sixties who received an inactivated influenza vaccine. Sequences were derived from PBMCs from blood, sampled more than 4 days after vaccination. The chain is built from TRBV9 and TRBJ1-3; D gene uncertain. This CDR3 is CASSPRGGNTIYF. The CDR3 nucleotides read TGTGCCAGCAGCCCCCGCGGTGGAAACACCATATATTTT.